A selection of T cell receptor beta chains follows, all from one sample in a study of somatic reversion in DOCK8 deficiency. In TCRdb, the multiplex PCR reads were re-called with MiXCR into one record per CDR3 protein. The repertoire consists of about 250 distinct CDR3 sequences, with 20% to 25% occurring once and the leading ten covering about 67%. Sequenced sample: peripheral blood. These receptor sequences come from a human donor with DOCK8 deficiency. CDR3s include the opening cysteine and the closing phenylalanine or tryptophan. D genes are given only for firm matches. Some rows mark clone size as missing; the rest say once, few, many or name a class of expanded clone.

clone_size,v_call,j_call,d_call,cdr3_nt,cdr3_aa
hyperexpanded,TRBV19,TRBJ1-5,-,TGTGCCAGTAGTCTACAGGGACGCAATCAGCCCCAGCATTTT,CASSLQGRNQPQHF
medium-sized,TRBV2,TRBJ2-2,-,TGTGCCAGCATGTCCGGGTCAAACACCGGGGAGCTGTTTTTT,CASMSGSNTGELFF
medium-sized,TRBV7-2,TRBJ1-2,-,TGTGCCAGCAGCTTATCGCAGTCACCATATGGCTACACCTTC,CASSLSQSPYGYTF
-,TRBV5-1,TRBJ1-1,-,TGCGCCAGCAGCTCCGGGAGGGACACTGAAGCTTTCTTT,CASSSGRDTEAFF
large,TRBV2,TRBJ1-1,-,TGTGCCAGCAGTGAAGCGCTCGGGGCGCGAGCTTTCTTT,CASSEALGARAFF
large,TRBV7-8,TRBJ2-2,-,TGTGCCAGCAGCCCAATGAACCGGGGGGCGGGGACCGGGGAGCTGTTTTTT,CASSPMNRGAGTGELFF
-,TRBV9,TRBJ1-6,TRBD1,TGTGCCAGCAGCGTGCTACCGGGACAGGGGGGTTCACCCCTCCACTTT,CASSVLPGQGGSPLHF
large,TRBV14,TRBJ1-4,-,TGTGCCAGCAGCCATCTAGAGCTGAATGAAAAACTGTTTTTT,CASSHLELNEKLFF
-,TRBV19,TRBJ1-4,-,TGTGCCAGTAGTAGTAGGGCAGCGAATGAAAAACTGTTTTTT,CASSSRAANEKLFF
large,TRBV6-6,TRBJ1-1,TRBD1,TGTGCCAGCAGCCTACAGGGGTACACTGAAGCTTTCTTT,CASSLQGYTEAFF
medium-sized,TRBV19,TRBJ1-3,TRBD1,TGTGGTAGGGACAGACTCCACTCTGGAAACACCATATATTTT,CGRDRLHSGNTIYF
-,TRBV5-8,TRBJ1-1,-,TGTGCCAGCAGCTTGGTAGCGAACACTGAAGCTTTCTTT,CASSLVANTEAFF
-,TRBV6-1,TRBJ1-4,-,TGTGCCAGCAGGGACCCTTACGCAAAACTGTTTTTT,CASRDPYAKLFF
few,TRBV6-5,TRBJ1-2,-,TGTGCCAGCAGTGGAGATAATGGCTACACCTTC,CASSGDNGYTF
large,TRBV2,TRBJ2-7,-,TGTGCCAGCAGAAATACGCCAGGGTACGAGCAGTACTTC,CASRNTPGYEQYF
-,TRBV2,TRBJ1-1,-,TGTGCCAGCAGTATCGATTTAGGGGGTCGAACTGAAGCTTTCTTT,CASSIDLGGRTEAFF